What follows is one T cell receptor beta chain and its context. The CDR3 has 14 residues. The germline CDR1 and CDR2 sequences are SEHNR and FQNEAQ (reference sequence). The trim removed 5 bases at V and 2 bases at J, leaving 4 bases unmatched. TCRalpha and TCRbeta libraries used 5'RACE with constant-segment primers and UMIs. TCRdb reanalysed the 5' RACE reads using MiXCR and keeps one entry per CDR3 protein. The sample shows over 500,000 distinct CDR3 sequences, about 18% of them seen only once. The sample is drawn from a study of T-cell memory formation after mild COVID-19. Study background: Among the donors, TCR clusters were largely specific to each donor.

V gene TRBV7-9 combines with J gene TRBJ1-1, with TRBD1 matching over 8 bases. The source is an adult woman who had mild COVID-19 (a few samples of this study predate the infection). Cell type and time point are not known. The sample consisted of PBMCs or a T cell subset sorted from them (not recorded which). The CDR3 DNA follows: TGTGCCAGCAGCCAGGGGGCCGCTAACACTGAAGCTTTCTTT. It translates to CASSQGAANTEAFF.